This T cell receptor (beta chain) was identified in a study of response to subunit inactivated influenza vaccine. The length of the CDR3 is 15 residues. Germline values: CDR1 MNHEY, CDR2 SVGAGI. Deletions cut 4 bases from V and 4 bases from J, with 15 bases between. MiXCR was run by TCRdb on the RT-PCR reads, yielding one entry per CDR3 protein. The sample carries hundreds of thousands of distinct CDR3 sequences, 14% recorded once. Source: PBMCs from blood, taken 14 to 15 days before vaccination. This chain uses TRBV6-5 with TRBJ2-3, with D possibly TRBD1 on 5 matching bases. The sequence derives from a man aged 50-59 years who received an inactivated influenza vaccine. CDR3 loop: CASSSYGARADTQYF. CDR3 coding DNA: TGTGCCAGCAGTTCCTATGGGGCCAGGGCAGATACGCAGTATTTT.